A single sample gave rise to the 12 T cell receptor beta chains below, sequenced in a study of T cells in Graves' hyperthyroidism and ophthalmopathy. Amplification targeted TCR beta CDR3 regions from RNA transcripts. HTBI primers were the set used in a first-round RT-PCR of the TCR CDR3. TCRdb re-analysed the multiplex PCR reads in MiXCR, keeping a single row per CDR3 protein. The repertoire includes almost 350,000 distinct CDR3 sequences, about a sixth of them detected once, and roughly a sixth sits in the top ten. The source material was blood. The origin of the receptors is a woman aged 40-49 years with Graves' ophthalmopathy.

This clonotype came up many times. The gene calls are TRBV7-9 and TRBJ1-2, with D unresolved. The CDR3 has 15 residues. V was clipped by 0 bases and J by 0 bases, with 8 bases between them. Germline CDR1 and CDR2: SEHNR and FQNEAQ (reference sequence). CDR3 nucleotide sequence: TGTGCCAGCAGCTTAGCTGGTGCTACTAACTATGGCTACACCTTC. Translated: CASSLAGATNYGYTF.

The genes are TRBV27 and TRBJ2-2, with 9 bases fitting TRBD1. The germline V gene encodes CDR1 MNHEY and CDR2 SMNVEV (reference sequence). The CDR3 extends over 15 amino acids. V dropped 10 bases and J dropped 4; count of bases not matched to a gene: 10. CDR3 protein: CATRGTGSGTGELFF. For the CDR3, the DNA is TGTGCCACCCGGGGGACAGGGTCGGGCACCGGGGAGCTGTTTTTT.

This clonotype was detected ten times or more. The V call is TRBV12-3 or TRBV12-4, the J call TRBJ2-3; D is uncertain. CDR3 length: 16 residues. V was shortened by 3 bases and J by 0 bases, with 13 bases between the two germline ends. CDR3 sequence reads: CASSFDPRASTDTQYF. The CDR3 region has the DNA TGTGCCAGCAGTTTTGATCCCCGTGCTAGCACAGATACGCAGTATTTT.

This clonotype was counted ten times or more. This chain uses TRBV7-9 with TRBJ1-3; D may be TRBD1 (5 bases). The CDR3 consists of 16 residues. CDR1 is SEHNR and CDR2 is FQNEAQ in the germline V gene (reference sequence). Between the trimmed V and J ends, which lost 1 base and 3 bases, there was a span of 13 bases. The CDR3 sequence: CASSLGTGQIGNTIYF. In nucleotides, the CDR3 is TGTGCCAGCAGCTTAGGGACGGGGCAGATTGGAAACACCATATATTTT. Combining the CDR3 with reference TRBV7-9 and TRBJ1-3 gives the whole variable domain DTGVSQNPRHKITKRGQNVTFRCDPISEHNRLYWYRQTLGQGPEFLTYFQNEAQLEKSRLLSDRFSAERPKGSFSTLEIQRTEQGDSAMYLCASSLGTGQIGNTIYFGEGSWLTVV.

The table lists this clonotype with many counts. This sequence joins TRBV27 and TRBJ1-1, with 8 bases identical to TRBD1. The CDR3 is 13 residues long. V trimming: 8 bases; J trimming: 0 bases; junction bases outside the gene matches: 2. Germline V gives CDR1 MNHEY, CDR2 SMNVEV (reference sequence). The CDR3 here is CASQTGVNTEAFF. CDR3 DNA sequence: TGTGCCAGCCAGACAGGGGTGAACACTGAAGCTTTCTTT.

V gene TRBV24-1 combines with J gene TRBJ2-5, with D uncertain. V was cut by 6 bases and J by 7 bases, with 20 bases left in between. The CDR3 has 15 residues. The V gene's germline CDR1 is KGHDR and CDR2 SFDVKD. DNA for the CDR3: TGTGCCACCAGTAAAGGTGGACCCCTTGAGAGGACCCAGTACTTC. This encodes CATSKGGPLERTQYF.

This chain's CDR3 is CASGDDRANTGELFF. The CDR3 DNA reads as TGTGCCAGCGGGGATGACAGGGCGAACACCGGGGAGCTGTTTTTT. The J gene is TRBJ2-2, the V gene TRBV6-1; 7 nucleotides agree with TRBD1. With 8 bases clipped from V and 0 bases from J, the junction kept 6 bases outside the gene matches. Germline V lookup: CDR1 MNHNS, CDR2 SASEGT. CDR3 size: 15 residues.

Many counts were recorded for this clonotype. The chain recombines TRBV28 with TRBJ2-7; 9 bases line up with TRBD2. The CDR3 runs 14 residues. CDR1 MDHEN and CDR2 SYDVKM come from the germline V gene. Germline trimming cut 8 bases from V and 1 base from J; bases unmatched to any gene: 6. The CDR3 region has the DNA TGTGCCAGCCGCGCTAGCGGGACTTCCTACGAGCAGTACTTC. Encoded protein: CASRASGTSYEQYF. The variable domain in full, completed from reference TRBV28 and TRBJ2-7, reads DVKVTQSSRYLVKRTGEKVFLECVQDMDHENMFWYRQDPGLGLRLIYFSYDVKMKEKGDIPEGYSVSREKKERFSLILESASTNQTSMYLCASRASGTSYEQYFGPGTRLTVT.

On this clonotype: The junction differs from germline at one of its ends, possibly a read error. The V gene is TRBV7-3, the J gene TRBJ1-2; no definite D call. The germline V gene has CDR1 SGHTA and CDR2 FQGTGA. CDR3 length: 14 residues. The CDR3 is CASSLRGNSAGYNF. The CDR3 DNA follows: TGTGCCAGCAGCCTGAGAGGGAACTCGGCTGGCTACAACTTC.

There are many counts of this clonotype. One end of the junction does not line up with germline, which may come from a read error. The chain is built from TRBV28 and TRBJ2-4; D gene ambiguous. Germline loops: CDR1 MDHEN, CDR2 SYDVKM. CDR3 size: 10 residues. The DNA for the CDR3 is TGTGCCAGCGGCAAACACATTCAGTACTTC. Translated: CASGKHIQYF.

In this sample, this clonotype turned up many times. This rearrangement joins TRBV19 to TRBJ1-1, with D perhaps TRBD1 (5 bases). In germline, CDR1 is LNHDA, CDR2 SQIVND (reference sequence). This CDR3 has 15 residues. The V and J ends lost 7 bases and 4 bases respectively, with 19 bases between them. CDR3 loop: CASNERGRWSTEAFF. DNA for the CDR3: TGTGCCAGTAATGAGAGGGGTCGGTGGTCCACTGAAGCTTTCTTT.

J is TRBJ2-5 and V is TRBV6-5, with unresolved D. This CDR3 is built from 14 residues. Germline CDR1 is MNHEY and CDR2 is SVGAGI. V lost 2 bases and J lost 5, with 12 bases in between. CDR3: CASSYADQRETQYF. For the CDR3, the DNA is TGTGCCAGCAGTTACGCGGACCAGAGGGAGACCCAGTACTTC.